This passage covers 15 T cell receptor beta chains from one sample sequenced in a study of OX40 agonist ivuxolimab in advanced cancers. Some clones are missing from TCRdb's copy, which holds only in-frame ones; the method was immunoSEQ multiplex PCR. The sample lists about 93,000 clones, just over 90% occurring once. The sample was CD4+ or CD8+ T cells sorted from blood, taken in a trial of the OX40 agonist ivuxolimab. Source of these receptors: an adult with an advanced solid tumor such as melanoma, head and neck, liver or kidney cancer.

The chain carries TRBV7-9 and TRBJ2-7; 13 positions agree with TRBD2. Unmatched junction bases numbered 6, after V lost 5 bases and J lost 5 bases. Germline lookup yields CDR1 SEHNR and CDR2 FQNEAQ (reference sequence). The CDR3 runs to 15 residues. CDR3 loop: CASSKLAGGRNEQYF. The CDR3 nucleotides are TGTGCCAGCAGCAAACTAGCGGGGGGGCGAAACGAGCAGTACTTC.

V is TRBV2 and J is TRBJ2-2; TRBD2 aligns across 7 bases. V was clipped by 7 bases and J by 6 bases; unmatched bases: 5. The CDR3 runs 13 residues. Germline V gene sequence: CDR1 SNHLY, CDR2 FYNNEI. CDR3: CASIPSGPGELFF. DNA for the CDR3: TGTGCCAGCATCCCTAGCGGTCCCGGGGAGCTGTTTTTT.

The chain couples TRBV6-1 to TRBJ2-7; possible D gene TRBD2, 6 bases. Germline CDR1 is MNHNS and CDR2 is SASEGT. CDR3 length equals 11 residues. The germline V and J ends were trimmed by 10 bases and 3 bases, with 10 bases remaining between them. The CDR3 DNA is TGTGCCACCGAGCGGGTCTACGAGCAGTACTTC. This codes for CATERVYEQYF.

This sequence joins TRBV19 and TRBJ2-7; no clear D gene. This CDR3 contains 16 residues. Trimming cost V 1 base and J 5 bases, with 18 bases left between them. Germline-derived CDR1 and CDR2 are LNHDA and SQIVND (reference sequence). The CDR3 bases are TGTGCCAGTAGTATAGCCGTGCGTCAGTTAGGCCACGAGCAGTACTTC. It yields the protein CASSIAVRQLGHEQYF.

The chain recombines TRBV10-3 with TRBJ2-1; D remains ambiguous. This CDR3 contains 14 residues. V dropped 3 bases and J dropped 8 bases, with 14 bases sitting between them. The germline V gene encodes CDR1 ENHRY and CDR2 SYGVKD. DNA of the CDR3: TGTGCCATCAGTGACGGTGCGGCTCAGGATGAGCAGTTCTTC. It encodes CAISDGAAQDEQFF.

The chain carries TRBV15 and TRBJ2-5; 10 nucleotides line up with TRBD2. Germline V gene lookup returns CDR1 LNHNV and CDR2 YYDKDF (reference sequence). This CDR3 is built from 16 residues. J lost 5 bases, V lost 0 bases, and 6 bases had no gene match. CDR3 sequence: CATSRDLAGARETQYF. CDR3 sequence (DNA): TGTGCCACCAGCAGAGACCTAGCGGGGGCCAGGGAGACCCAGTACTTC.

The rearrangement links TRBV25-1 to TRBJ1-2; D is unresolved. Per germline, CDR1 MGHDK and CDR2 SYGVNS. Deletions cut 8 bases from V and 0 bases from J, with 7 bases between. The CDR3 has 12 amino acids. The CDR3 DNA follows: TGTGCCAGCGAGGGTCCTAACTATGGCTACACCTTC. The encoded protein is CASEGPNYGYTF.

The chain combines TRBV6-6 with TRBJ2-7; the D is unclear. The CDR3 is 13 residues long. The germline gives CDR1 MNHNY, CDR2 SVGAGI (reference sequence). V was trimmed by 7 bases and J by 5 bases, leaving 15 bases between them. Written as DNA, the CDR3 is TGTGCCAGCACTCCCAATGGGCGCCACGAGCAGTACTTC. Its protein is CASTPNGRHEQYF.

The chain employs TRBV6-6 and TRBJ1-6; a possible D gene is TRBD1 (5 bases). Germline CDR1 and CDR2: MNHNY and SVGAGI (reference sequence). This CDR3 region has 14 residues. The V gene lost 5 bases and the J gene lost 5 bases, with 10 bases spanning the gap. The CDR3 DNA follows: TGTGCCAGCAGTAGGACAAGTAATAATTCACCCCTCCACTTT. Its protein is CASSRTSNNSPLHF.

The CDR3 protein is CASSFSGTSGNTIYF. CDR3 in DNA: TGCGCCAGCAGCTTCAGTGGAACCTCTGGAAACACCATATATTTT. The rearrangement joins TRBV5-1 to TRBJ1-3, with unresolved D. Germline loops: CDR1 SGHRS, CDR2 YFSETQ. The CDR3 has 15 amino acids. Between the trimmed V and J ends, which lost 2 bases and 0 bases, there was a span of 9 bases. Complete variable domain (other parts from reference TRBV5-1 and TRBJ1-3): KAGVTQTPRYLIKTRGQQVTLSCSPISGHRSVSWYQQTPGQGLQFLFEYFSETQRNKGNFPGRFSGRQFSNSRSEMNVSTLELGDSALYLCASSFSGTSGNTIYFGEGSWLTVV.

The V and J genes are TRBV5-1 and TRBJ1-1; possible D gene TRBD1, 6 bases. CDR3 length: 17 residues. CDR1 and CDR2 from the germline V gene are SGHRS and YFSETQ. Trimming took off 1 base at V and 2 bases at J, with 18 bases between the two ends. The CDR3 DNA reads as TGCGCCAGCAGCTTGATCGGGGGCAGGGCGTTAAACACTGAAGCTTTCTTT. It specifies CASSLIGGRALNTEAFF.

Here the CDR3 reads CASSQDIQETQYF. CDR3 DNA: TGCGCCAGCAGCCAGGACATCCAAGAGACCCAGTACTTC. V gene TRBV5-1 combines with J gene TRBJ2-5; maybe TRBD1 (5 bases). Germline-derived CDR1 and CDR2 are SGHRS and YFSETQ. The germline V and J ends were trimmed by 4 bases and 1 base, with 8 bases remaining between them. There are 13 residues in the CDR3. Variable domain in full (rest from reference TRBV5-1 and TRBJ2-5): KAGVTQTPRYLIKTRGQQVTLSCSPISGHRSVSWYQQTPGQGLQFLFEYFSETQRNKGNFPGRFSGRQFSNSRSEMNVSTLELGDSALYLCASSQDIQETQYFGPGTRLLVL.

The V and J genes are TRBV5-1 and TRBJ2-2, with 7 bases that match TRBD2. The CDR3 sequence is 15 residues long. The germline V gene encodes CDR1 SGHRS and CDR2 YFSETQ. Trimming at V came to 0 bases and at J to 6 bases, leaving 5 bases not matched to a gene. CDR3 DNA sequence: TGCGCCAGCAGCTTGGACGGGAGGAGGGCCGGGGAGCTGTTTTTT. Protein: CASSLDGRRAGELFF.

The CDR3 spells CASSLMGTSGETQYF. The CDR3 bases are TGTGCCAGCAGCCTCATGGGGACTAGTGGAGAGACCCAGTACTTC. The chain links TRBV11-1 to TRBJ2-5, with 8 bases matching TRBD2. CDR3 length: 15 residues. V lost 5 bases, J lost 4 bases, and 9 bases stayed unmatched. Germline V gives CDR1 SGHAT, CDR2 FQDESV (reference sequence).

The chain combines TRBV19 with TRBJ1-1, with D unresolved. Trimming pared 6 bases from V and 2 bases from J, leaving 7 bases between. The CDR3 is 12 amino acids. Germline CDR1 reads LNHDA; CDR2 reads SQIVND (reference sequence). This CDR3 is CASSPTNTEAFF. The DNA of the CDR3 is TGTGCCAGTAGCCCGACCAACACTGAAGCTTTCTTT. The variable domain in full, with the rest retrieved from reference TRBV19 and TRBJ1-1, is DGGITQSPKYLFRKEGQNVTLSCEQNLNHDAMYWYRQDPGQGLRLIYYSQIVNDFQKGDIAEGYSVSREKKESFPLTVTSAQKNPTAFYLCASSPTNTEAFFGQGTRLTVV.